A single T cell receptor (beta chain) is shown here with its context. Its antigen is not identified. The data belong to a study of T cell responses to AZD1222 COVID-19 vaccine. Study conclusions and caveats: Regions 160-218 and 743-854 held dominance among vaccine-associated CD4 TCRs, which spanned spike. Close to half of all spike-specific TCRs reportedly target regions of the variants that are unmutated. Breadth and depth of Spike-specific TCRs rose after two AZD1222 doses.

Trimming shortened V by 4 bases and J by 4 bases, and 14 bases separated the two germline ends. The CDR3 consists of 15 residues. Germline CDR1 reads SGHNT; CDR2 reads YYREEE (reference sequence). Sequencing was performed with immunoSEQ multiplex PCR; in TCRdb, only in-frame clones are kept and a portion is missing. This table has roughly 150,000 clones, 92% appearing once. This specimen consisted of peripheral blood, obtained on day 0 of AZD1222 vaccination. The chain couples TRBV5-4 to TRBJ2-2, with D perhaps assigned TRBD1 or TRBD2 (5 bases each). The source of this sequence is an adult in good health. For the CDR3, the DNA is TGTGCCAGCAGCGGGGACCCGGCGGCCACCGGGGAGCTGTTTTTT. This encodes CASSGDPAATGELFF. Drawing the rest from reference TRBV5-4 and TRBJ2-2, the complete variable domain is ETGVTQSPTHLIKTRGQQVTLRCSSQSGHNTVSWYQQALGQGPQFIFQYYREEENGRGNFPPRFSGLQFPNYSSELNVNALELDDSALYLCASSGDPAATGELFFGEGSRLTVL.